One T cell receptor (beta chain) is described in this entry. Its antigen is as yet unknown. The sample's time point: newly diagnosed GD, antithyroid drugs for less than 3 months. Scientists built the TCR library using RNA that was extracted from PBMCs. Guidelines of the American Thyroid Association were used to diagnose Graves' disease. This specimen belongs to a study of regulatory T cells in long-lasting Graves disease. Both iRepertoire HTBI primers and Arm-PCR of CDR3 regions were used to build the TCR beta libraries. Each CDR3 protein gets one entry after TCRdb re-called the multiplex PCR reads with MiXCR. This sample has hundreds of thousands of distinct CDR3 sequences, with over 15% found just once. Study-level results: Researchers examined only peripheral blood and not thyroid tissue.

Separately, the same data were catalogued under a study of T cells in Graves' hyperthyroidism and ophthalmopathy. As that study records: Diagnoses were made from clinical symptoms, serum measures (thyroxine and TRAb), thyroid ultrasound and orbital computed tomography.

The sequence derives from a man between 40 and 49 years old with Graves disease. This specimen consisted of peripheral blood mononuclear cells (PBMCs), obtained at new diagnosis, from a patient treated with antithyroid drugs.

CDR3 loop: CATSDLREGASAEQYF. The CDR3 DNA sequence: TGTGCCACCAGTGATTTGCGGGAGGGGGCATCCGCCGAGCAGTACTTC. The chain carries TRBV24-1 and TRBJ2-7; perhaps TRBD2 as D (8 bases). The germline V and J ends were trimmed by 0 bases and 6 bases, with 17 bases remaining between them. The length of the CDR3 is 16 residues. Germline V CDR1 and CDR2: KGHDR, SFDVKD.